This record concerns one T cell receptor beta chain sequence. The antigen remains undetermined. The data stem from a study of T cell responses to AZD1222 COVID-19 vaccine. Study as a whole: The analysis combined second doses at about 4 or about 12 weeks.

Points from the study as a whole: Among the donors, most were white British and more were female, and clonal diversity was possibly underestimated.

This table comes from immunoSEQ multiplex PCR, and its TCRdb copy is limited to in-frame clones, with some not included. The sample yields around 140,000 clones, approximately 91% seen once. V was shortened by 5 bases and J by 7 bases, with 20 bases between the two germline ends. The CDR3 runs to 14 residues. The germline V gene encodes CDR1 SQVTM and CDR2 ANQGSEA. This material consisted of peripheral blood, taken on day 0 of AZD1222 vaccination. The V call is TRBV29-1, the J call TRBJ1-1; no definite D call. This clonotype originated in an adult in good health. The CDR3 sequence is CSVLQALGVGEAFF. CDR3 sequence (DNA): TGCAGCGTTCTCCAAGCCCTGGGCGTCGGTGAAGCTTTCTTT.